These 31 T cell receptor beta chains came from one sample sequenced in a study of T cells in localized non-small cell lung cancer. Assay: immunoSEQ multiplex PCR; the TCRdb copy retains only in-frame clones and omits some. This table holds around 25,000 clones, about 88% found once. The source was peripheral blood, collected before any cancer treatment. These receptors were obtained from a female donor at least 60 years old with stage I lung adenocarcinoma.

CDR3 protein: CASSNRGSAGNTIYF. The CDR3 DNA sequence: TGTGCCAGCAGTAACAGGGGCTCTGCGGGAAACACCATATATTTT. The genes are TRBV6-5 and TRBJ1-3; 7 nucleotides line up with TRBD1. Per the germline V gene, CDR1 is MNHEY and CDR2 is SVGAGI. The CDR3 has 15 amino acids. The V gene end was trimmed by 5 bases and the J gene end by 4 bases; junction bases not matched to a gene: 8.

The sample holds a few counts of this clone. The V and J genes are TRBV6-6 and TRBJ2-4, with 10 bases fitting TRBD2. The J segment lost 1 base and the V segment lost 5 bases, leaving 2 bases of the junction unmatched. The CDR3 is made up of 15 amino acids. Per germline, CDR1 MNHNY and CDR2 SVGAGI (reference sequence). Here the CDR3 DNA reads TGTGCCAGCAGTATTAGCGGGGGGGCCAAAAACATTCAGTACTTC. It encodes CASSISGGAKNIQYF.

DNA of the CDR3: TGTGCCAGCAGCTTAGATTGGACAGGGGGGCTGCATGAGCAGTTCTTC. This sequence encodes CASSLDWTGGLHEQFF. V is TRBV11-2 and J is TRBJ2-1; 10 bases map to TRBD1. The CDR3 sequence is 16 residues long. The J segment lost 8 bases and the V segment lost 0 bases, leaving 7 bases of the junction unmatched. The germline CDR1 and CDR2 sequences are SGHAT and FQNNGV.

This clone was detected only a few times. This chain uses TRBV20-1 with TRBJ1-4; D not certain. Trimming stripped 3 bases from V and 6 bases from J, with 5 bases between. The CDR3 sequence is 11 residues long. Germline-derived CDR1 and CDR2 are DFQATT and SNEGSKA (reference sequence). The CDR3 nucleotides are TGCAGTGCTAGTGGGGATGAAAAACTGTTTTTT. Amino acid sequence: CSASGDEKLFF.

The J gene is TRBJ2-1, the V gene TRBV7-2; 10 bases match TRBD2. V shed 2 bases, J shed 0 bases, and the junction held 10 bases outside the gene matches. The CDR3 runs 19 residues. Germline CDR1 SGHTA, CDR2 FQGNSA. The CDR3 here is CASSLRRLAGLSSYNEQFF. The CDR3 DNA reads as TGTGCCAGCAGCTTACGGCGACTAGCGGGTCTGAGCTCCTACAATGAGCAGTTCTTC.

V is TRBV28 and J is TRBJ1-4; possible D gene TRBD1, 6 bases. This CDR3 comprises 15 residues. The germline V gene encodes CDR1 MDHEN and CDR2 SYDVKM. Trimming took 5 bases from V and 8 from J, leaving 18 bases between them. In nucleotides, the CDR3 is TGTGCCAGCAGTCCCCCGGGACATGGTGACGAAAAACTGTTTTTT. It codes for CASSPPGHGDEKLFF.

The chain couples TRBV28 to TRBJ1-1; a weak D match, TRBD1 (6 bases). The CDR3 extends over 14 amino acids. The germline V and J ends were trimmed by 2 bases and 1 base, with 8 bases remaining between them. The V gene's germline CDR1 is MDHEN and CDR2 SYDVKM. CDR3 loop: CASSLRQANTEAFF. Written as DNA, the CDR3 is TGTGCCAGCAGTTTACGACAGGCGAACACTGAAGCTTTCTTT.

The chain recombines TRBV30 with TRBJ1-4, with a weak D call TRBD1 (5 bases). Germline V lookup: CDR1 GTSNPN, CDR2 SVGIG (reference sequence). The CDR3 loop spans 13 amino acids. Trimming removed 2 bases from V and 8 bases from J, with 12 bases in between. CDR3 bases: TGTGCCTGGAGTCGGGGGTTAGGCGAAAAACTGTTTTTT. Its translation: CAWSRGLGEKLFF.

CDR3 coding DNA: TGTGCCAGCAGCTTAAGCCTCGAGGGTGAAGCTTTCTTT. It translates to CASSLSLEGEAFF. This rearrangement joins TRBV7-3 to TRBJ1-1; D unclear. V dropped 1 base and J dropped 7 bases, with 10 bases sitting between them. Germline CDR1 SGHTA, CDR2 FQGTGA. This CDR3 is 13 amino acids long.

The genes are TRBV19 and TRBJ1-5; 7 positions match TRBD1. This CDR3 comprises 17 residues. CDR1 and CDR2 (germline): LNHDA, SQIVND (reference sequence). V was clipped by 0 bases and J by 6 bases; unmatched bases: 11. The DNA for the CDR3 is TGTGCCAGTAGTATAGATAGAACAGGGGCGCGGGTTCAGCCCCAGCATTTT. Encoded protein: CASSIDRTGARVQPQHF.

The chain is built from TRBV28 and TRBJ1-4; D possibly corresponds to TRBD1 (5 bases). CDR3 length: 14 residues. V was cut by 4 bases and J by 8 bases, with 14 bases left in between. Per the germline V gene, CDR1 is MDHEN and CDR2 is SYDVKM. CDR3 residues: CASSSVTVREKLFF. As DNA, the CDR3 is TGTGCCAGCAGTTCTGTGACAGTTCGGGAAAAACTGTTTTTT.

The rearrangement uses TRBV10-3 and TRBJ1-4, with TRBD1 matching over 8 bases. The V and J ends lost 6 bases and 7 bases, in that order; junction bases with no gene match: 4. The CDR3 totals 13 residues. The germline V gene encodes CDR1 ENHRY and CDR2 SYGVKD. The DNA of the CDR3 is TGTGCCATCAGACAGGGGGGAGGTGAAAAACTGTTTTTT. It specifies CAIRQGGGEKLFF.

The chain links TRBV19 to TRBJ1-6, with D perhaps TRBD1 (6 bases). Germline loops: CDR1 LNHDA, CDR2 SQIVND (reference sequence). The V gene lost 9 bases and the J gene lost 7 bases, with 16 bases spanning the gap. The CDR3 is 14 amino acids. Here the CDR3 DNA reads TGTGCCAGCGGTACCACAGGGAACAATTCACCCCTCCACTTT. This gives the protein CASGTTGNNSPLHF.

J is TRBJ2-7 and V is TRBV29-1; no definite D call. The CDR3 has 11 amino acids. Trimming left V 4 bases short and J 3 bases short, with 7 bases between. The V gene's germline CDR1 is SQVTM and CDR2 ANQGSEA. Here the CDR3 reads CSVGQSYEQYF. Written as DNA, the CDR3 is TGCAGCGTTGGACAAAGCTACGAGCAGTACTTC.

This sequence joins TRBV29-1 and TRBJ1-2, with D possibly TRBD1 on 5 matching bases. Germline lookup yields CDR1 SQVTM and CDR2 ANQGSEA. V was shortened by 6 bases and J by 0 bases, with 17 bases between the two germline ends. The length of the CDR3 is 15 residues. CDR3 loop: CSVQTGAISNYGYTF. In DNA form, the CDR3 reads TGCAGCGTGCAAACCGGGGCAATATCTAACTATGGCTACACCTTC.

The chain is built from TRBV6-5 and TRBJ2-5; D unclear. The CDR3 runs to 14 residues. CDR1 is MNHEY and CDR2 is SVGAGI in the germline V gene. V gave up 6 bases and J gave up 4 bases, with 15 bases separating them. The CDR3 reads CASSISRRGETQYF. The CDR3 nucleotides are TGTGCCAGCAGCATTTCCCGCCGCGGAGAGACCCAGTACTTC.

The chain combines TRBV7-9 with TRBJ1-2; the D gene is possibly TRBD1 (5 bases). Between the trimmed V and J ends, which lost 1 base and 1 base, there was a span of 10 bases. This CDR3 comprises 15 residues. Germline values: CDR1 SEHNR, CDR2 FQNEAQ (reference sequence). The DNA for the CDR3 is TGTGCCAGCAGCTTAGTAGGTGGACATAACTATGGCTACACCTTC. Its protein product is CASSLVGGHNYGYTF.

This clone was seen only a few times. V is TRBV10-3 and J is TRBJ1-2; D is perhaps TRBD1 (5 bases). V lost 7 bases, J lost 6 bases, and 12 bases lay in between. CDR1 and CDR2 (germline): ENHRY, SYGVKD. The length of the CDR3 is 12 residues. This CDR3 reads CAIKGGDHGYTF. CDR3 sequence (DNA): TGTGCCATCAAGGGAGGGGATCATGGCTACACCTTC.

The chain uses TRBV28 and TRBJ1-5; 7 nucleotides align to TRBD1. The CDR3 spans 16 residues. V lost 6 bases to trimming and J lost 4 bases; unmatched junction nucleotides: 12. Germline CDR1 and CDR2: MDHEN and SYDVKM. The CDR3 DNA sequence: TGTGCCAGCAGCTTGCTCCAACAGGGGACTAATCAGCCCCAGCATTTT. This encodes CASSLLQQGTNQPQHF. The full variable domain, its missing parts supplied by reference TRBV28 and TRBJ1-5, is DVKVTQSSRYLVKRTGEKVFLECVQDMDHENMFWYRQDPGLGLRLIYFSYDVKMKEKGDIPEGYSVSREKKERFSLILESASTNQTSMYLCASSLLQQGTNQPQHFGDGTRLSIL.

The chain employs TRBV6-4 and TRBJ2-7, with 9 bases matching TRBD2. Germline CDR1 reads MRHNA; CDR2 reads SNTAGT. The CDR3 loop spans 17 amino acids. The ends lost 3 bases at V and 0 bases at J; junction bases unmatched: 9. For the CDR3, the DNA is TGTGCCAGCAGTGAGATTAGCGGGGGTTACAGCTCCTACGAGCAGTACTTC. It specifies CASSEISGGYSSYEQYF.

The chain employs TRBV7-9 and TRBJ1-4, with D unclear. The ends were cut back, 2 bases at V and 0 bases at J, with 7 bases in the middle. The CDR3 length is 15 residues. The germline gives CDR1 SEHNR, CDR2 FQNEAQ (reference sequence). In DNA, the CDR3 is TGTGCCAGCAGCTTAATTCTGTCAACTAATGAAAAACTGTTTTTT. Translating it yields CASSLILSTNEKLFF.

The rearrangement joins TRBV10-3 to TRBJ2-1; D possibly corresponds to TRBD2 (6 bases). CDR1 and CDR2 (germline): ENHRY, SYGVKD. Trimming stripped 1 base from V and 3 bases from J, with 10 bases between. The CDR3 contains 15 residues. CDR3 sequence (DNA): TGTGCCATCAGTGAGTTGGGGACTCTCTACAATGAGCAGTTCTTC. Its protein is CAISELGTLYNEQFF.

This chain links TRBV5-1 with TRBJ1-1, with 9 bases matching TRBD1. The CDR3 is 20 residues long. The V segment lost 0 bases and the J segment 4 bases; nucleotides outside the gene matches: 19. Per the germline V gene, CDR1 is SGHRS and CDR2 is YFSETQ. CDR3 in amino acids: CASSLAVLGLGTGRSTEAFF. Written as DNA, the CDR3 is TGCGCCAGCAGCTTGGCCGTACTAGGGCTTGGGACAGGGCGGTCCACTGAAGCTTTCTTT.

V gene TRBV7-2 combines with J gene TRBJ1-2; no clear D. V was pared by 1 base and J by 8 bases, with 14 bases between. Looked up from germline, CDR1 is SGHTA and CDR2 is FQGNSA. The CDR3 spans 14 residues. CDR3 nucleotide sequence: TGTGCCAGCAGCTTAGTGTCTGGGGTTGGAGGCTACACCTTC. Translated: CASSLVSGVGGYTF.

The rearrangement links TRBV19 to TRBJ2-1; perhaps TRBD2 as D (5 bases). Trimming shortened V by 0 bases and J by 0 bases, and 15 bases separated the two germline ends. The CDR3 spans 18 residues. Germline CDR1 LNHDA, CDR2 SQIVND (reference sequence). CDR3 sequence reads: CASSIEAPRAVSYNEQFF. The CDR3, as DNA: TGTGCCAGTAGTATAGAGGCCCCAAGAGCGGTCTCCTACAATGAGCAGTTCTTC.

J is TRBJ1-1 and V is TRBV6-1, with D unclear. This CDR3 comprises 13 residues. In germline, CDR1 is MNHNS, CDR2 SASEGT. V gave up 6 bases and J gave up 1 base, with 9 bases separating them. CDR3: CASSRSGNTEAFF. CDR3 bases: TGTGCCAGCAGCAGGTCGGGGAACACTGAAGCTTTCTTT.

The chain joins TRBV10-1 to TRBJ2-5, with 7 bases that match TRBD1. Germline trimming cut 2 bases from V and 2 bases from J; bases unmatched to any gene: 2. CDR1 WNHNN and CDR2 SYGVQD come from the germline V gene (reference sequence). This CDR3 spans 14 amino acids. CDR3 protein: CASSETGDQETQYF. The CDR3 DNA follows: TGCGCCAGCAGTGAGACAGGGGATCAAGAGACCCAGTACTTC.

This sequence joins TRBV19 and TRBJ1-2; 7 positions match TRBD1. The length of the CDR3 is 15 residues. The germline CDR1 and CDR2 sequences are LNHDA and SQIVND (reference sequence). Germline trimming cut 10 bases from V and 4 bases from J; bases unmatched to any gene: 15. This chain's CDR3 is CATLGTANTIYGYTF. CDR3 nucleotides: TGTGCCACCCTCGGGACAGCCAACACCATCTATGGCTACACCTTC.

This chain links TRBV5-5 with TRBJ2-2; TRBD1 matches at 7 bases. The J segment lost 0 bases and the V segment lost 4 bases, leaving 9 bases of the junction unmatched. CDR1 and CDR2 (germline): SGHKS, YYEKEE (reference sequence). This CDR3 comprises 17 residues. Here the CDR3 reads CASSKRSGTANTGELFF. Here the CDR3 DNA reads TGTGCCAGCAGCAAAAGGTCGGGGACAGCGAACACCGGGGAGCTGTTTTTT.

The rearrangement links TRBV11-2 to TRBJ1-3; possibly TRBD1 for D (5 bases). The CDR3 is 12 amino acids. Germline V gives CDR1 SGHAT, CDR2 FQNNGV. Trimming removed 3 bases at V and 7 bases at J, with 7 bases between. Here the CDR3 DNA reads TGTGCCAGCAGCTTCCGGGGGAACACCATATATTTT. It translates to CASSFRGNTIYF.

This sequence joins TRBV5-1 and TRBJ2-2, with D unclear. V was cut by 0 bases and J by 0 bases, with 3 bases left in between. The CDR3 spans 14 residues. CDR1 is SGHRS, CDR2 YFSETQ, per germline. CDR3 bases: TGCGCCAGCAGCTTGGGAACGAACACCGGGGAGCTGTTTTTT. It yields the protein CASSLGTNTGELFF.